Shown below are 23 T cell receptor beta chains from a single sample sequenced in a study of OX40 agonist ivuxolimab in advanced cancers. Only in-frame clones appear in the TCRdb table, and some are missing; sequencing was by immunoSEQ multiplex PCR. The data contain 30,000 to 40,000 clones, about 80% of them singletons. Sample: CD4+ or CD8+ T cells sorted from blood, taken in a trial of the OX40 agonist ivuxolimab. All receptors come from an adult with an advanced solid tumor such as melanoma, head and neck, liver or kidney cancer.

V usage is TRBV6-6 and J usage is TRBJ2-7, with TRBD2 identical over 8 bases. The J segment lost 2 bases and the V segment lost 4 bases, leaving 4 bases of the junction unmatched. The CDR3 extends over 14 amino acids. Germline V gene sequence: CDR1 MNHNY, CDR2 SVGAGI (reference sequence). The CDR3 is CASSSTSGPYEQYF. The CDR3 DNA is TGTGCCAGCAGTTCCACTAGCGGACCCTACGAGCAGTACTTC.

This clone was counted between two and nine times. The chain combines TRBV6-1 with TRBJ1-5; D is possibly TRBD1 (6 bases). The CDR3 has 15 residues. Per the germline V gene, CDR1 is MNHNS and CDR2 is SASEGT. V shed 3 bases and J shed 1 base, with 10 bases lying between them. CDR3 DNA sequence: TGTGCCAGCAGTGACAACACAGGGAGCAATCAGCCCCAGCATTTT. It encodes CASSDNTGSNQPQHF.

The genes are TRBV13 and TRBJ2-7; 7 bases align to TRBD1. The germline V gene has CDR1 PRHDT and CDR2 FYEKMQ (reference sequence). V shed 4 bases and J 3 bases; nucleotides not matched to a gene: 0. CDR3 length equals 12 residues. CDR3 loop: CASSWDSYEQYF. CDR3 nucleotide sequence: TGTGCCAGCAGCTGGGACAGCTACGAGCAGTACTTC.

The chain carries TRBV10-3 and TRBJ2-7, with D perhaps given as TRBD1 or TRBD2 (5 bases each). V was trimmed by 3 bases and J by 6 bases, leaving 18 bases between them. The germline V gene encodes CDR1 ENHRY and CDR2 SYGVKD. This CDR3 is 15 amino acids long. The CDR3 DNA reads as TGTGCCATCAGTGAAAGCTTCAGGGACGCCATCGAGCAGTACTTC. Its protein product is CAISESFRDAIEQYF.

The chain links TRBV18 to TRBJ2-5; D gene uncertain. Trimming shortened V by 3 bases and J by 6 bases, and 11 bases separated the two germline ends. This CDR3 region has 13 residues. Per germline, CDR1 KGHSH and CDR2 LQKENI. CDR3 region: CASSPEQVKTQYF. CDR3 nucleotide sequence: TGTGCCAGCTCACCGGAGCAGGTGAAGACCCAGTACTTC. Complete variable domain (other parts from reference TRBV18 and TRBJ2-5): NAGVMQNPRHLVRRRGQEARLRCSPMKGHSHVYWYRQLPEEGLKFMVYLQKENIIDESGMPKERFSAEFPKEGPSILRIQQVVRGDSAAYFCASSPEQVKTQYFGPGTRLLVL.

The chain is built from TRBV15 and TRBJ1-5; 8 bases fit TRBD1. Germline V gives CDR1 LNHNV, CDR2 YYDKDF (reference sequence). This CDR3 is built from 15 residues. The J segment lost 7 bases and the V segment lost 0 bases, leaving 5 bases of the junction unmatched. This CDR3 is CATSRDPAGGQPQHF. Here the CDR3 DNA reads TGTGCCACCAGCAGAGATCCCGCAGGGGGCCAGCCCCAGCATTTT.

The CDR3 DNA reads TGTGCCAGCAGCTCTAAGACAGGGACATCATCCTACGAGCAGTACTTC. Translated, it gives CASSSKTGTSSYEQYF. V gene TRBV11-2 combines with J gene TRBJ2-7, with TRBD1 matching over 7 bases. The CDR3 runs to 16 residues. The V gene's germline CDR1 is SGHAT and CDR2 FQNNGV. With V trimmed by 4 bases and J by 1 base, 10 bases remained unmatched.

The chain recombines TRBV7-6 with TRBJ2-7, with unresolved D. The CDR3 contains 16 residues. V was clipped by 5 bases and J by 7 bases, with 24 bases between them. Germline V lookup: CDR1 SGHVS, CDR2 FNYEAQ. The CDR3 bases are TGTGCCAGCAGCAGGTCACATTTCCCCCCCCTTGATGAGCAGTACTTC. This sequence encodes CASSRSHFPPLDEQYF.

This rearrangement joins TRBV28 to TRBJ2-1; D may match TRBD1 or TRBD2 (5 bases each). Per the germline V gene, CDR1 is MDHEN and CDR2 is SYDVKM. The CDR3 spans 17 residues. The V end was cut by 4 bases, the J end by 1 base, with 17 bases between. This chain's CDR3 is CASSSYQGLASYNEQFF. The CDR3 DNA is TGTGCCAGCAGTTCATACCAGGGTCTAGCTTCCTACAATGAGCAGTTCTTC.

As DNA, the CDR3 is TGCGCCAGCAGCCAAGATGGAGGGACTGCAGCCTACGAGCAGTACTTC. As protein: CASSQDGGTAAYEQYF. This sequence joins TRBV4-1 and TRBJ2-7; weak D call: TRBD2 (6 bases). The V and J ends lost 0 bases and 2 bases respectively, with 14 bases between them. CDR3 length: 16 residues. Per the germline V gene, CDR1 is MGHRA and CDR2 is YSYEKL.

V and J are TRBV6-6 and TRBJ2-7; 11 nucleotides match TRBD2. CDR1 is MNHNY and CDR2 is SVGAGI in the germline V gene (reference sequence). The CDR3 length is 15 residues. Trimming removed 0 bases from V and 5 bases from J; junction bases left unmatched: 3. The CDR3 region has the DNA TGTGCCAGCAGTTACTCACTAGCGGGAGCCGACGAGCAGTACTTC. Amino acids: CASSYSLAGADEQYF.

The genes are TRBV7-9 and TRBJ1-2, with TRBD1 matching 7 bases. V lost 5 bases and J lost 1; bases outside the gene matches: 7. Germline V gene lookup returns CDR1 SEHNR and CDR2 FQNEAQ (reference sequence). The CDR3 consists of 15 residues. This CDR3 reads CASSLTGEGNYGYTF. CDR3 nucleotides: TGTGCCAGCAGCCTCACAGGGGAGGGTAACTATGGCTACACCTTC.

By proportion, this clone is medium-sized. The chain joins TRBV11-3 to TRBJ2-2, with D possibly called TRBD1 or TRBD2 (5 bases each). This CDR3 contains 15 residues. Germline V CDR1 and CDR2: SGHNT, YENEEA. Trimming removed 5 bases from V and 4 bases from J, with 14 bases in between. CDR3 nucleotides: TGTGCCAGCAGCCAGGACATCGCGGGCACCGGGGAGCTGTTTTTT. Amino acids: CASSQDIAGTGELFF.

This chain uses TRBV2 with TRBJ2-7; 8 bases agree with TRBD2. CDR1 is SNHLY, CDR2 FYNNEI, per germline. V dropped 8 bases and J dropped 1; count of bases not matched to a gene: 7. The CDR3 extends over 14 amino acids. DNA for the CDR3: TGTGCCAGCGTTAGGGGGACTAGTTCCTACGAGCAGTACTTC. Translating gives CASVRGTSSYEQYF.

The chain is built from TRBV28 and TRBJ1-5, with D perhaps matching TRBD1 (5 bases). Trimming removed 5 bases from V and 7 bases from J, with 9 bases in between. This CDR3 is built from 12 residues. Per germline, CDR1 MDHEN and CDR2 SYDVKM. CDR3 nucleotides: TGTGCCAGCAGTCAGGGTAGCCAGCCCCAGCATTTT. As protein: CASSQGSQPQHF.

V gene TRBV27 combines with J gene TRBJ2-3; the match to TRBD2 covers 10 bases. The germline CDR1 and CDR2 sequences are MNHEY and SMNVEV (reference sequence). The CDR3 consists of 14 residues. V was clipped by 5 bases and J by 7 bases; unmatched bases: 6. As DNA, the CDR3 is TGTGCCAGCAGTCCACTAGCGGGGTTAAATACGCAGTATTTT. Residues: CASSPLAGLNTQYF.

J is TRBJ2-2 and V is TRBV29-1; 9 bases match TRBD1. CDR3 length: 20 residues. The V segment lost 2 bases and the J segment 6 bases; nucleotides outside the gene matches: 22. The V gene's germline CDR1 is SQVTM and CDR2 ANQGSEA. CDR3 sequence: CSVETQLLGTGRRIPGELFF. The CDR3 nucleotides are TGCAGCGTTGAAACCCAACTACTAGGGACAGGGCGGCGTATCCCCGGGGAGCTGTTTTTT.

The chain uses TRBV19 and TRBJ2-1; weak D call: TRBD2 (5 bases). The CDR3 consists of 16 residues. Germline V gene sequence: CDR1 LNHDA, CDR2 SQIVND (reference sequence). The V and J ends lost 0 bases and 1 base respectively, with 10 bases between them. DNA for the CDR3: TGTGCCAGTAGTATAGATGGGAGCGGTTCCTACAATGAGCAGTTCTTC. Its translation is CASSIDGSGSYNEQFF.

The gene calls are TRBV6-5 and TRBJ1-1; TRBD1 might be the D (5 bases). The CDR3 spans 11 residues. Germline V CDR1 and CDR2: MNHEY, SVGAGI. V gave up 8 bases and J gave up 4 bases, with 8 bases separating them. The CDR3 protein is CASVGGTEAFF. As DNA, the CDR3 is TGTGCCAGCGTCGGGGGCACTGAAGCTTTCTTT.

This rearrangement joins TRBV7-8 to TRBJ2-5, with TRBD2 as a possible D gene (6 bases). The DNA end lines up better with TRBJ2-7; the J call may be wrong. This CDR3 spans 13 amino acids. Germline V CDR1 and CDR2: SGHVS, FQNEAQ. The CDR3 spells CASSWGLSYEQYF. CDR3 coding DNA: TGTGCCAGCAGCTGGGGACTTTCCTACGAGCAGTACTTC.

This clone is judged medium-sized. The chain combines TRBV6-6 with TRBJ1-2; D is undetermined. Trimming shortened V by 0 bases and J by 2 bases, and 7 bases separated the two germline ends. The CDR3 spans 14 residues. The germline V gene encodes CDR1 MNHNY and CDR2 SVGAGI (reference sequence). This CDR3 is CASSYSGKNYGYTF. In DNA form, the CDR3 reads TGTGCCAGCAGTTACTCCGGCAAGAACTATGGCTACACCTTC.

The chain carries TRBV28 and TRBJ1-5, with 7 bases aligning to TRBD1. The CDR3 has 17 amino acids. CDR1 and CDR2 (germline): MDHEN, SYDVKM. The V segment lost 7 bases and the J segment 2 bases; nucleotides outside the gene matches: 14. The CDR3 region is CASNRRGWGGGNQPQHF. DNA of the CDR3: TGTGCCAGCAACCGCAGGGGGTGGGGGGGCGGCAATCAGCCCCAGCATTTT. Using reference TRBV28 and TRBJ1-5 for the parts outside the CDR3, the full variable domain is DVKVTQSSRYLVKRTGEKVFLECVQDMDHENMFWYRQDPGLGLRLIYFSYDVKMKEKGDIPEGYSVSREKKERFSLILESASTNQTSMYLCASNRRGWGGGNQPQHFGDGTRLSIL.

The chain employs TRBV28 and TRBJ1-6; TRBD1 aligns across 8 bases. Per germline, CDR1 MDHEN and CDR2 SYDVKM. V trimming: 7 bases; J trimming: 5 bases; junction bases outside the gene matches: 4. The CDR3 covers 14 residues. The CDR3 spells CASKDRDNNSPLHF. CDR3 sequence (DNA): TGTGCCAGCAAGGACAGGGATAATAATTCACCCCTCCACTTT.